The 29 T cell receptor beta chains below were found in one sample sequenced in a study of Ad26.COV2.S vaccination and SARS-CoV-2 variants. The protocol was immunoSEQ multiplex PCR, while the TCRdb copy is restricted to in-frame clones and leaves out a portion. The table shows hundreds of thousands of clones, with about 88% occurring only once. Treatment meaning: roughly 19 received Ad26.COV2.S at low or high dose, single or two shots; about 5 received placebo; per-sample allocation not given. Sampling happened 63 days after the first vaccine or placebo injection. Sample: peripheral blood, taken in a trial of Ad26.COV2.S vaccine versus placebo. All receptors derive from a person aged 18-65 years who received the Ad26.COV2.S COVID-19 vaccine or a placebo.

The chain is built from TRBV7-2 and TRBJ1-6, with D unclear. The CDR3 length is 12 residues. CDR1 and CDR2 (germline): SGHTA, FQGNSA. The ends were cut back, 8 bases at V and 6 bases at J, with 8 bases in the middle. This CDR3 is CASGPLNSPLHF. CDR3 DNA: TGTGCCAGCGGACCTCTTAATTCACCCCTCCACTTT.

The chain combines TRBV6-2 or TRBV6-3 with TRBJ2-6; D call uncertain. The CDR3 has 14 amino acids. The ends were cut back, 7 bases at V and 2 bases at J, with 9 bases in the middle. The V gene's germline CDR1 is MNHEY and CDR2 SVGEGT. The CDR3 protein is CASTPSAGANVLTF. CDR3 DNA: TGTGCCAGCACCCCCTCAGCTGGGGCCAACGTCCTGACTTTC.

The table lists this clone with a few counts. The gene calls are TRBV5-1 and TRBJ2-7; unclear D gene. The V end lost 2 bases, the J end lost 3 bases, and 6 bases lay between the germline ends. The V gene's germline CDR1 is SGHRS and CDR2 YFSETQ. The length of the CDR3 is 12 residues. The CDR3 reads CASSLGLYEQYF. As DNA, the CDR3 is TGCGCCAGCAGCTTAGGCCTCTACGAGCAGTACTTC.

V usage is TRBV18 and J usage is TRBJ2-7; TRBD1 agrees at 9 bases. Per the germline V gene, CDR1 is KGHSH and CDR2 is LQKENI. There are 15 residues in the CDR3. With 3 bases clipped from V and 6 bases from J, the junction kept 9 bases outside the gene matches. DNA for the CDR3: TGTGCCAGCTCACCCGGAACAGGGGGCCTTGGCGAGCAGTACTTC. Its translation: CASSPGTGGLGEQYF. Together with reference TRBV18 and TRBJ2-7, the CDR3 gives the full variable domain: NAGVMQNPRHLVRRRGQEARLRCSPMKGHSHVYWYRQLPEEGLKFMVYLQKENIIDESGMPKERFSAEFPKEGPSILRIQQVVRGDSAAYFCASSPGTGGLGEQYFGPGTRLTVT.

V gene TRBV18 combines with J gene TRBJ2-2; 7 bases match TRBD1. The CDR3 is 14 residues long. J gave up 5 bases and V 3 bases, and 3 bases lay outside the gene matches. Germline lookup yields CDR1 KGHSH and CDR2 LQKENI. CDR3 nucleotide sequence: TGTGCCAGCTCACCCCGACAGGGAACCGGGGAGCTGTTTTTT. Its protein product is CASSPRQGTGELFF.

The sample holds a few counts of this clone. CDR3 loop: CASSWSLAGGLDTQYF. The CDR3 coding sequence is TGCGCCAGCAGCTGGAGCTTAGCGGGGGGTTTGGATACGCAGTATTTT. The rearrangement uses TRBV5-1 and TRBJ2-3; 10 bases match TRBD2. CDR3 length equals 16 residues. Germline CDR1 reads SGHRS; CDR2 reads YFSETQ. After removal of 3 bases from V and 6 bases from J, the junction contained 10 bases not matched to a gene.

On this clone itself: Other DNA variants within this sample encode the same CDR3. The J gene is TRBJ1-2, the V gene TRBV7-2; D possibly corresponds to TRBD1 (6 bases). Trimming stripped 0 bases from V and 8 bases from J, with 13 bases between. The CDR3 extends over 14 amino acids. Germline lookup yields CDR1 SGHTA and CDR2 FQGNSA. The CDR3 loop is CASSLATGRDGYTF. CDR3 bases: TGTGCCAGCAGCTTAGCCACAGGGAGGGACGGCTACACCTTC. Supplemented by reference TRBV7-2 and TRBJ1-2, the full variable domain reads GAGVSQSPSNKVTEKGKDVELRCDPISGHTALYWYRQSLGQGLEFLIYFQGNSAPDKSGLPSDRFSAERTGGSVSTLTIQRTQQEDSAVYLCASSLATGRDGYTFGSGTRLTVV.

Comment on this clone: The DNA is left out, because the CDR3 cannot be placed on it with certainty; the CDR3 is given as TCRdb lists it. This chain links TRBV28 with TRBJ1-5. The CDR3 totals 12 residues, both ends included. Germline CDR1 reads MDHEN; CDR2 reads SYDVKM. This chain's CDR3 is CASSSSSGPQHF.

This sequence joins TRBV9 and TRBJ1-1; TRBD1 aligns across 8 bases. The CDR3 consists of 15 residues. The V segment lost 3 bases and the J segment 1 base; nucleotides outside the gene matches: 5. Germline V lookup: CDR1 SGDLS, CDR2 YYNGEE. CDR3 DNA sequence: TGTGCCAGCAGCGCCCCGACAGGGGAGAACACTGAAGCTTTCTTT. Protein product: CASSAPTGENTEAFF.

V and J are TRBV9 and TRBJ1-1; no reliable D call. CDR3 length equals 14 residues. Germline V gives CDR1 SGDLS, CDR2 YYNGEE. V was trimmed by 0 bases and J by 5 bases, leaving 11 bases between them. The CDR3 sequence is CASSVADRLTEAFF. The CDR3 DNA is TGTGCCAGCAGCGTAGCGGACCGGCTTACTGAAGCTTTCTTT.

V and J are TRBV3-1 (or the pseudogene TRBV3-2) and TRBJ1-5, with D possibly TRBD1 on 5 matching bases. Looked up from germline, CDR1 is LGHDT and CDR2 is YNNKEL (reference sequence). V was pared by 3 bases and J by 5 bases, with 14 bases between. This CDR3 contains 15 residues. CDR3 in DNA: TGTGCCAGCAGCCACCCGAGGACAAGAGATCAGCCCCAGCATTTT. Amino acid sequence: CASSHPRTRDQPQHF.

The chain is built from TRBV9 and TRBJ2-7; 9 bases are a match to TRBD2. This CDR3 has 14 amino acids. In germline, CDR1 is SGDLS, CDR2 YYNGEE. V shed 2 bases, J shed 2 bases, and the junction held 2 bases outside the gene matches. The CDR3 protein is CASSVTSGPYEQYF. CDR3 coding DNA: TGTGCCAGCAGCGTGACTAGCGGCCCCTACGAGCAGTACTTC.

A single count supports this clone. DNA of the CDR3: TGTGCCAGCCTACAATACCCCCGGGACAGGGGGCTATTGGGAAACACCATATATTTT. Its translation: CASLQYPRDRGLLGNTIYF. This chain uses TRBV7-9 with TRBJ1-3; 12 bases line up with TRBD1. The trim removed 8 bases at V and 4 bases at J, leaving 18 bases unmatched. Looked up from germline, CDR1 is SEHNR and CDR2 is FQNEAQ (reference sequence). The CDR3 sequence is 19 residues long.

The rearrangement joins TRBV29-1 to TRBJ2-2, with no clear D. The V and J ends lost 1 base and 2 bases respectively, with 8 bases between them. Germline V gene sequence: CDR1 SQVTM, CDR2 ANQGSEA. The CDR3 is 14 residues long. In DNA form, the CDR3 reads TGCAGCGTTGAAGGGGGTCTCAACACCGGGGAGCTGTTTTTT. Its protein product is CSVEGGLNTGELFF.

The rearrangement links TRBV5-4 to TRBJ1-1; D not resolved. The CDR3 runs 15 residues. Germline V lookup: CDR1 SGHNT, CDR2 YYREEE (reference sequence). Trimming took 0 bases from V and 0 from J, leaving 9 bases between them. CDR3 DNA: TGTGCCAGCAGCTTGGGGAGCCCCATGAACACTGAAGCTTTCTTT. Its translation is CASSLGSPMNTEAFF.

This chain joins TRBV27 and TRBJ2-7, with D perhaps being TRBD1 or TRBD2 (7 bases each). This CDR3 spans 15 amino acids. Germline V gene lookup returns CDR1 MNHEY and CDR2 SMNVEV (reference sequence). V gave up 3 bases and J gave up 1 base, with 13 bases separating them. As DNA, the CDR3 is TGTGCCAGCAGTTTCAGCGGGACAGTTTCCTACGAGCAGTACTTC. Protein product: CASSFSGTVSYEQYF.

The V and J genes are TRBV3-1 (or the pseudogene TRBV3-2) and TRBJ1-2, with D possibly matching TRBD1 (6 bases). Germline CDR1 is LGHDT and CDR2 is YNNKEL (reference sequence). V was clipped by 3 bases and J by 3 bases, with 23 bases between them. The CDR3 has 18 amino acids. CDR3 sequence (DNA): TGTGCCAGCAGCCATAGACGGTTCCCAGGGGTAGTCGACTATGGCTACACCTTC. It translates to CASSHRRFPGVVDYGYTF.

Regarding this clone: Other DNA sequences from this sample encode an identical CDR3 as well. The rearrangement joins TRBV7-2 to TRBJ2-5; D is unresolved. Germline CDR1 and CDR2: SGHTA and FQGNSA. There are 11 residues in the CDR3. The V and J ends lost 4 bases and 3 bases respectively, with 3 bases between them. In DNA, the CDR3 is TGTGCCAGCAGCTCTAAAGAGACCCAGTACTTC. This gives the protein CASSSKETQYF.

In DNA form, the CDR3 reads TGTGCCAGCAGCTTAGAGCCAGTCGGGTATAATCAGCCCCAGCATTTT. This encodes CASSLEPVGYNQPQHF. The rearrangement joins TRBV7-2 to TRBJ1-5; D gene ambiguous. The V gene's germline CDR1 is SGHTA and CDR2 FQGNSA. The length of the CDR3 is 16 residues. V gave up 1 base and J gave up 4 bases, with 14 bases separating them. Filled out from reference TRBV7-2 and TRBJ1-5, the complete variable domain reads GAGVSQSPSNKVTEKGKDVELRCDPISGHTALYWYRQSLGQGLEFLIYFQGNSAPDKSGLPSDRFSAERTGGSVSTLTIQRTQQEDSAVYLCASSLEPVGYNQPQHFGDGTRLSIL.

The chain has TRBV28 and TRBJ2-7; tentative D call: TRBD2 (6 bases). Trimming shortened V by 8 bases and J by 1 base, and 12 bases separated the two germline ends. CDR3 length: 13 residues. Looked up from germline, CDR1 is MDHEN and CDR2 is SYDVKM. CDR3 nucleotide sequence: TGTGCCAGCGGCCGGGGGTGGTCCTACGAGCAGTACTTC. Translation: CASGRGWSYEQYF.

The chain couples TRBV2 to TRBJ2-1, with D possibly called TRBD1 or TRBD2 (7 bases each). V was clipped by 7 bases and J by 4 bases, with 14 bases between them. This CDR3 has 14 amino acids. The V gene's germline CDR1 is SNHLY and CDR2 FYNNEI. CDR3 sequence reads: CASKPRGGYNEQFF. In DNA, the CDR3 is TGTGCCAGCAAACCCAGGGGGGGGTACAATGAGCAGTTCTTC.

Only one count was recorded for this clone. This chain joins TRBV27 and TRBJ1-5; 8 positions agree with TRBD1. This CDR3 spans 15 amino acids. The J segment lost 3 bases and the V segment lost 5 bases, leaving 6 bases of the junction unmatched. In germline, CDR1 is MNHEY, CDR2 SMNVEV (reference sequence). In DNA form, the CDR3 reads TGTGCCAGCAGTCCTTTGGACAGGGCCAATCAGCCCCAGCATTTT. It codes for CASSPLDRANQPQHF.

The chain uses TRBV2 and TRBJ2-1; the match to TRBD2 covers 13 bases. V lost 6 bases, J lost 5 bases, and 7 bases stayed unmatched. Germline CDR1 is SNHLY and CDR2 is FYNNEI. This CDR3 region has 16 residues. The CDR3 region has the DNA TGTGCCAGCAGCGGGGGACTAGCGGGATTTCACAATGAGCAGTTCTTC. Translating it yields CASSGGLAGFHNEQFF.

This rearrangement joins TRBV5-5 to TRBJ1-5, with TRBD1 matching over 9 bases. Germline V gene lookup returns CDR1 SGHKS and CDR2 YYEKEE (reference sequence). Trimming cost V 4 bases and J 3 bases; bases outside gene matches: 5. This CDR3 region has 15 residues. The CDR3 coding sequence is TGTGCCAGCAGCCAAACAGGGGGCTACAATCAGCCCCAGCATTTT. The encoded protein is CASSQTGGYNQPQHF.

V and J are TRBV24-1 and TRBJ2-3; D is perhaps TRBD2 (6 bases). CDR1 and CDR2 from the germline V gene are KGHDR and SFDVKD. This CDR3 comprises 13 residues. With 7 bases removed from V and 4 bases from J, the gap between germline ends came to 11 bases. CDR3 DNA: TGTGCCACCAGAACTACGGGGGCAGATACGCAGTATTTT. Translation: CATRTTGADTQYF.

The V call is TRBV12-3 or TRBV12-4, the J call TRBJ2-7; D is possibly TRBD1 or TRBD2 (7 bases each). V was cut by 10 bases and J by 1 base, with 14 bases left in between. The CDR3 loop spans 13 amino acids. The DNA for the CDR3 is TGTGCCACCCAGGGGGGGGCGTCCTACGAGCAGTACTTC. It yields the protein CATQGGASYEQYF.

This sequence joins TRBV3-1 (or the pseudogene TRBV3-2) and TRBJ1-1; tentatively, D is TRBD1 (6 bases). V lost 7 bases to trimming and J lost 6 bases, with 18 bases between them. There are 14 residues in the CDR3. Germline CDR1 and CDR2: LGHDT and YNNKEL (reference sequence). CDR3 sequence (DNA): TGTGCCAGCACCCACCAATACGGGGGCTCTGAAGCTTTCTTT. It specifies CASTHQYGGSEAFF.

The chain combines TRBV5-1 with TRBJ2-6; D remains unclear. The ends were cut back, 0 bases at V and 0 bases at J, with 10 bases in the middle. Germline V gives CDR1 SGHRS, CDR2 YFSETQ. This CDR3 has 17 amino acids. CDR3 coding DNA: TGCGCCAGCAGCTTGGGAGGCAGCCCCTCTGGGGCCAACGTCCTGACTTTC. This gives the protein CASSLGGSPSGANVLTF.

The rearrangement joins TRBV28 to TRBJ2-7; D uncertain. V lost 7 bases, J lost 1 base, and 14 bases lay in between. Germline V gene lookup returns CDR1 MDHEN and CDR2 SYDVKM. The length of the CDR3 is 14 residues. CDR3: CASKPHGGSYEQYF. The CDR3 DNA is TGTGCCAGCAAACCCCATGGCGGTTCCTACGAGCAGTACTTC.